Presented here are 30 T cell receptor beta chains from one specimen sequenced in a study of cytomegalovirus exposure and HLA in healthy donors. Amplification used 60 Vbeta primers and 13 Jbeta primers. Only in-frame clones appear in the TCRdb table, and some are missing; sequencing was by immunoSEQ multiplex PCR. The sample consists of 160,000 or so clones, around 85% of them appearing once. Material for sequencing was PBMCs. The receptors derive from a woman in her 30s in good health and CMV-seronegative.

The chain uses TRBV7-3 and TRBJ2-3; D not certain. CDR1 is SGHTA and CDR2 is FQGTGA in the germline V gene. V dropped 3 bases and J dropped 3 bases, with 10 bases sitting between them. The CDR3 contains 14 residues. CDR3 nucleotides: TGTGCCAGCAGCTTCGCGACTTCAACAGATACGCAGTATTTT. It specifies CASSFATSTDTQYF. The complete variable domain, with remaining parts taken from reference TRBV7-3 and TRBJ2-3, reads GAGVSQTPSNKVTEKGKYVELRCDPISGHTALYWYRQSLGQGPEFLIYFQGTGAADDSGLPNDRFFAVRPEGSVSTLKIQRTERGDSAVYLCASSFATSTDTQYFGPGTRLTVL.

This sequence joins TRBV5-1 and TRBJ1-3, with D unclear. The germline gives CDR1 SGHRS, CDR2 YFSETQ. With 0 bases removed from V and 0 bases from J, the gap between germline ends came to 10 bases. This CDR3 spans 16 amino acids. The CDR3 sequence: CASSLGQSASGNTIYF. CDR3 DNA sequence: TGCGCCAGCAGCTTGGGGCAGAGCGCCTCTGGAAACACCATATATTTT.

The chain uses TRBV29-1 and TRBJ1-1; weak D call: TRBD1 (5 bases). CDR1 and CDR2 (germline): SQVTM, ANQGSEA. Trimming stripped 4 bases from V and 7 bases from J, with 13 bases between. CDR3 size: 12 residues. CDR3 in amino acids: CSVGDQGYEAFF. CDR3 bases: TGCAGCGTTGGAGACCAGGGCTATGAAGCTTTCTTT.

The DNA for the CDR3 is TGTGCCAGCAGTGACCAAGAGATCTATGGCTACACCTTC. Its protein is CASSDQEIYGYTF. The chain is built from TRBV2 and TRBJ1-2, with D hard to call. The V gene's germline CDR1 is SNHLY and CDR2 FYNNEI. CDR3 length: 13 residues. V lost 3 bases, J lost 4 bases, and 9 bases lay in between.

The chain has TRBV11-3 and TRBJ2-1, with D possibly being TRBD1 (5 bases). CDR1 SGHNT and CDR2 YENEEA come from the germline V gene. CDR3 length: 15 amino acids. V lost 4 bases and J 4 bases, leaving 14 bases between the germline ends. The CDR3 is CASSSSDTIYNEQFF. The CDR3 nucleotides are TGTGCCAGCAGCTCCTCGGACACGATTTACAATGAGCAGTTCTTC.

The CDR3 nucleotides read TGTGCCAGCAGTTTACTGACTAGCGGAAACACCGGGGAGCTGTTTTTT. The encoded protein is CASSLLTSGNTGELFF. The chain joins TRBV28 to TRBJ2-2; 9 bases match TRBD2. The CDR3 has 16 residues. V lost 2 bases and J lost 2; bases outside the gene matches: 3. Per the germline V gene, CDR1 is MDHEN and CDR2 is SYDVKM.

The V call is TRBV5-4, the J call TRBJ1-2; TRBD1 aligns across 9 bases. The length of the CDR3 is 16 residues. Germline V lookup: CDR1 SGHNT, CDR2 YYREEE (reference sequence). Unmatched junction bases numbered 8, after V lost 1 base and J lost 4 bases. DNA for the CDR3: TGTGCCAGCAGCTTGCCCGGGACAGGGTCTAGCTATGGCTACACCTTC. Translation: CASSLPGTGSSYGYTF.

The rearrangement joins TRBV6-6 to TRBJ1-1; D ambiguous. In germline, CDR1 is MNHNY, CDR2 SVGAGI (reference sequence). Between the trimmed V and J ends, which lost 8 bases and 0 bases, there was a span of 4 bases. The CDR3 extends over 11 amino acids. CDR3 loop: CASAVNTEAFF. The CDR3, as DNA: TGTGCCAGCGCAGTGAACACTGAAGCTTTCTTT.

V gene TRBV14 combines with J gene TRBJ2-5; 9 bases match TRBD1. Judging by the DNA end, TRBJ2-7 fits better; the J call may be wrong. Germline V gives CDR1 SGHDN, CDR2 FVKESK. This CDR3 is 14 amino acids long. CDR3 bases: TGTGCCAGCAGCCCCGGGACAGGGTCCTACGAGCAGTACTTC. Residues: CASSPGTGSYEQYF.

This clone showed up just a few times. The rearrangement joins TRBV2 to TRBJ1-2; 9 bases line up with TRBD1. Trimming at V came to 5 bases and at J to 9 bases, leaving 10 bases not matched to a gene. CDR1 and CDR2 from the germline V gene are SNHLY and FYNNEI. The CDR3 covers 14 residues. The CDR3 is CASSIVPGQGSYTF. The CDR3 nucleotides are TGTGCCAGCAGTATCGTCCCGGGACAGGGAAGCTACACCTTC.

This clone was observed a handful of times. The chain recombines TRBV15 with TRBJ1-3; D is unresolved. The CDR3 consists of 14 residues. Germline CDR1 LNHNV, CDR2 YYDKDF (reference sequence). The V end lost 2 bases, the J end lost 0 bases, and 5 bases lay between the germline ends. The chain's CDR3 is CATSRSVSGNTIYF. The CDR3 bases are TGTGCCACCAGCAGATCTGTCTCTGGAAACACCATATATTTT.

The J gene is TRBJ2-7, the V gene TRBV11-2; 7 bases are a match to TRBD2. Germline CDR1 and CDR2: SGHAT and FQNNGV. V trimming: 1 base; J trimming: 4 bases; junction bases outside the gene matches: 7. The length of the CDR3 is 15 residues. The CDR3 reads CASSLGWGLRYEQYF. The CDR3 nucleotides are TGTGCCAGCAGCTTAGGGTGGGGACTAAGGTACGAGCAGTACTTC.

This chain joins TRBV28 and TRBJ1-3; 7 bases match TRBD1. The CDR3 loop spans 14 amino acids. Losses at the gene ends were 2 bases for V and 4 bases for J; bases not matched to a gene: 2. CDR1 is MDHEN and CDR2 is SYDVKM in the germline V gene. For the CDR3, the DNA is TGTGCCAGCAGTTTAGACAGGGTCGGAAACACCATATATTTT. As protein: CASSLDRVGNTIYF.

The chain is built from TRBV29-1 and TRBJ2-1; 7 bases map to TRBD1. This CDR3 spans 15 amino acids. V shed 7 bases, J shed 0 bases, and the junction held 9 bases outside the gene matches. CDR1 SQVTM and CDR2 ANQGSEA come from the germline V gene. In DNA, the CDR3 is TGCAGCGAAATACAGGGGCAGAGCTCCTACAATGAGCAGTTCTTC. Amino acid sequence: CSEIQGQSSYNEQFF.

This chain uses TRBV6-5 with TRBJ1-2; D is perhaps TRBD1 (5 bases). Germline assignment: CDR1 MNHEY and CDR2 SVGAGI. The CDR3 is 15 amino acids. Trimming removed 10 bases from V and 4 bases from J, with 22 bases in between. CDR3: CATTPSGTAIYGYTF. The CDR3 DNA sequence: TGTGCCACCACCCCCAGCGGGACGGCAATCTATGGCTACACCTTC.

V usage is TRBV19 and J usage is TRBJ2-1; 9 positions match TRBD1. CDR3 length: 15 amino acids. In germline, CDR1 is LNHDA, CDR2 SQIVND (reference sequence). With 7 bases clipped from V and 2 bases from J, the junction kept 6 bases outside the gene matches. The CDR3 reads CASTLDRGAYNEQFF. For the CDR3, the DNA is TGTGCCAGTACCTTAGACAGGGGGGCCTACAATGAGCAGTTCTTC.

This chain uses TRBV7-2 with TRBJ2-7; 8 bases fit TRBD1. The CDR3 runs 14 residues. After removal of 5 bases from V and 6 bases from J, the junction contained 9 bases not matched to a gene. Germline values: CDR1 SGHTA, CDR2 FQGNSA. The CDR3 here is CASSPRTGSSEQYF. The CDR3 bases are TGTGCCAGCAGCCCCAGGACAGGGTCGAGCGAGCAGTACTTC.

The chain couples TRBV19 to TRBJ2-3, with TRBD1 matching 8 bases. Germline V lookup: CDR1 LNHDA, CDR2 SQIVND (reference sequence). V gave up 3 bases and J gave up 6 bases; unmatched junction bases: 8. The CDR3 sequence is 15 residues long. The CDR3 protein is CASSIATGGIDTQYF. The CDR3 region has the DNA TGTGCCAGTAGTATCGCTACAGGGGGGATCGATACGCAGTATTTT.

CDR3 bases: TGCAGCGTGGCCAAAGGAGGTGGAAGCGAATGGGGTTACGAGCAGTACTTC. Its protein is CSVAKGGGSEWGYEQYF. V gene TRBV29-1 combines with J gene TRBJ2-7; maybe TRBD2 (5 bases). This CDR3 spans 17 amino acids. V dropped 6 bases and J dropped 4 bases, with 28 bases sitting between them. Germline CDR1 and CDR2: SQVTM and ANQGSEA.

This sequence joins TRBV19 and TRBJ2-1, with 15 bases that match TRBD2. The CDR3 has 16 residues. Germline CDR1 and CDR2: LNHDA and SQIVND (reference sequence). V was clipped by 4 bases and J by 4 bases; unmatched bases: 2. CDR3 protein: CASSTGLAGGYNEQFF. The CDR3 bases are TGTGCCAGTAGTACGGGACTAGCGGGAGGATACAATGAGCAGTTCTTC.

This chain links TRBV6-5 with TRBJ1-5, with a possible D match to TRBD1 (5 bases). Germline CDR1 reads MNHEY; CDR2 reads SVGAGI. V was shortened by 5 bases and J by 1 base, with 6 bases between the two germline ends. The CDR3 is 13 amino acids. The CDR3 DNA reads as TGTGCCAGCAGTGGGGGGAGCAATCAGCCCCAGCATTTT. This sequence encodes CASSGGSNQPQHF.

This chain connects TRBV28 to TRBJ1-5; 8 bases fit TRBD1. Trimming at V came to 4 bases and at J to 7 bases, leaving 9 bases not matched to a gene. The germline V gene encodes CDR1 MDHEN and CDR2 SYDVKM. This CDR3 has 15 residues. This CDR3 is CASSSGQGRSQPQHF. Here the CDR3 DNA reads TGTGCCAGCAGTTCCGGACAGGGTCGCAGCCAGCCCCAGCATTTT.

The V and J genes are TRBV18 and TRBJ2-3; a weak D match, TRBD1 (5 bases). The V gene lost 3 bases and the J gene lost 3 bases, with 10 bases spanning the gap. The germline V gene encodes CDR1 KGHSH and CDR2 LQKENI. The length of the CDR3 is 14 residues. CDR3 sequence reads: CASSPGRGTDTQYF. CDR3 coding DNA: TGTGCCAGCTCACCGGGAAGGGGAACAGATACGCAGTATTTT. The full variable domain, rest sourced from reference TRBV18 and TRBJ2-3, is NAGVMQNPRHLVRRRGQEARLRCSPMKGHSHVYWYRQLPEEGLKFMVYLQKENIIDESGMPKERFSAEFPKEGPSILRIQQVVRGDSAAYFCASSPGRGTDTQYFGPGTRLTVL.

The rearrangement joins TRBV5-1 to TRBJ2-1; 12 bases are a match to TRBD1. Germline trimming cut 0 bases from V and 4 bases from J; bases unmatched to any gene: 14. Germline V gene data show CDR1 as SGHRS and CDR2 as YFSETQ. The length of the CDR3 is 20 residues. The chain's CDR3 is CASSLGRGQGARVRYNEQFF. As DNA, the CDR3 is TGCGCCAGCAGCTTGGGAAGGGGACAGGGGGCGCGGGTTAGGTACAATGAGCAGTTCTTC.

The genes are TRBV5-1 and TRBJ2-7; D may be TRBD2 (5 bases). With 4 bases removed from V and 0 bases from J, the gap between germline ends came to 11 bases. The CDR3 covers 14 residues. Germline-derived CDR1 and CDR2 are SGHRS and YFSETQ. The CDR3: CASSREGSSYEQYF. The CDR3 nucleotides are TGCGCCAGCAGCCGAGAAGGGAGCTCCTACGAGCAGTACTTC.

The genes are TRBV7-6 and TRBJ2-7; 9 positions match TRBD2. In germline, CDR1 is SGHVS, CDR2 FNYEAQ. CDR3 length: 15 amino acids. The V and J ends lost 5 bases and 6 bases, in that order; junction bases with no gene match: 11. The CDR3 coding sequence is TGTGCCAGCAGCCCCCACGATAGCGGGAGCAGCGAGCAGTACTTC. As protein: CASSPHDSGSSEQYF.

The chain carries TRBV11-2 and TRBJ2-5; D is unclear. The J call is uncertain, as TRBJ2-7 better fits the DNA end. CDR3 length: 12 residues. Germline CDR1 reads SGHAT; CDR2 reads FQNNGV. CDR3 loop: CASSLADYEQYF. CDR3 nucleotide sequence: TGTGCCAGCAGCTTAGCGGACTACGAGCAGTACTTC.

The chain joins TRBV19 to TRBJ1-2; 10 positions match TRBD1. CDR3 length: 14 amino acids. Germline V gives CDR1 LNHDA, CDR2 SQIVND (reference sequence). Losses at the gene ends were 11 bases for V and 5 bases for J; bases not matched to a gene: 11. The CDR3 is CAGSQDRGKYGYTF. The DNA of the CDR3 is TGTGCCGGGTCCCAGGACAGGGGGAAATATGGCTACACCTTC. Using reference TRBV19 and TRBJ1-2 for the parts outside the CDR3, the full variable domain is DGGITQSPKYLFRKEGQNVTLSCEQNLNHDAMYWYRQDPGQGLRLIYYSQIVNDFQKGDIAEGYSVSREKKESFPLTVTSAQKNPTAFYLCAGSQDRGKYGYTFGSGTRLTVV.

The chain couples TRBV30 to TRBJ2-1; 14 positions agree with TRBD2. The trim removed 2 bases at V and 10 bases at J, leaving 7 bases unmatched. The germline V gene encodes CDR1 GTSNPN and CDR2 SVGIG (reference sequence). This CDR3 is 15 amino acids long. The CDR3, as DNA: TGTGCCTGGAGTCGACTAGCGGGAGGGCCCAGCGAGCAGTTCTTC. Residues: CAWSRLAGGPSEQFF.

This rearrangement joins TRBV19 to TRBJ1-5; 12 positions match TRBD1. The germline V gene encodes CDR1 LNHDA and CDR2 SQIVND (reference sequence). The CDR3 runs 14 residues. The V gene end was trimmed by 8 bases and the J gene end by 7 bases; junction bases not matched to a gene: 6. Here the CDR3 DNA reads TGTGCCAGTGGGAGGGACAGGGGGCCCCAGCCCCAGCATTTT. Protein: CASGRDRGPQPQHF.